This passage covers 24 T cell receptor beta chains from one sample sequenced in a study of patients and donors after allogeneic stem cell transplantation. Each CDR3 protein is one row after TCRdb ran MiXCR on the RT-PCR reads. The sample includes 920,000 or so distinct CDR3 sequences, approximately 18% of them seen just once. Sequenced material: blood, either unsorted or a sorted T cell fraction (not recorded which). These TCRs come from a human donor who was either an allogeneic HSCT recipient or a stem cell or donor lymphocyte infusion donor (not recorded which). It is not recorded whose cells these are; they may come from a transplant donor.

This clonotype was found a few times. V is TRBV6-5 and J is TRBJ2-5; D call uncertain. Germline V gene lookup returns CDR1 MNHEY and CDR2 SVGAGI. The CDR3 is made up of 15 amino acids. The V and J ends lost 4 bases and 1 base respectively, with 13 bases between them. The CDR3 coding sequence is TGTGCCAGCAGTTCTTTGGGGTCGGCCCAAGAGACCCAGTACTTC. It encodes CASSSLGSAQETQYF.

In this sample, this clonotype turned up a few times. This chain links TRBV6-5 with TRBJ2-7; TRBD2 matches 11 bases. After removal of 0 bases from V and 2 bases from J, the junction contained 6 bases not matched to a gene. Germline CDR1 MNHEY, CDR2 SVGAGI. The CDR3 extends over 17 amino acids. The CDR3 reads CASSYSDLAGGPYEQYF. Written as DNA, the CDR3 is TGTGCCAGCAGTTACTCAGACCTAGCGGGAGGCCCCTACGAGCAGTACTTC.

J is TRBJ2-3 and V is TRBV19; TRBD2 aligns across 9 bases. The CDR3 contains 15 residues. Germline CDR1 and CDR2: LNHDA and SQIVND (reference sequence). J gave up 2 bases and V 6 bases, and 6 bases lay outside the gene matches. The CDR3, as DNA: TGTGCCAGTAGGCCGACTAGCGGATACACAGATACGCAGTATTTT. It encodes CASRPTSGYTDTQYF.

This clonotype was seen a few times. The chain is built from TRBV5-6 and TRBJ1-1; possible D gene TRBD1, 5 bases. Germline loops: CDR1 SGHDT, CDR2 YYEEEE. The CDR3 sequence is 15 residues long. The ends were cut back, 0 bases at V and 8 bases at J, with 17 bases in the middle. CDR3 residues: CASSLADRDGREAFF. As DNA, the CDR3 is TGTGCCAGCAGCTTGGCCGATAGGGACGGCCGAGAAGCTTTCTTT.

This clonotype was picked up many times. V gene TRBV4-1 combines with J gene TRBJ2-2, with D perhaps matching TRBD1 (5 bases). This CDR3 contains 15 residues. Per the germline V gene, CDR1 is MGHRA and CDR2 is YSYEKL. Trimming took off 3 bases at V and 6 bases at J, with 14 bases between the two ends. CDR3: CASSQQGNMAGELFF. The CDR3 nucleotides are TGCGCCAGCAGCCAGCAGGGAAATATGGCCGGGGAGCTGTTTTTT.

Only one count was recorded for this clonotype. CDR3 bases: TGTGCCAGCAGCCGCCGGGCAGGCGCCTCCGAGCAGTACTTC. It codes for CASSRRAGASEQYF. The J gene is TRBJ2-7, the V gene TRBV7-9; D remains ambiguous. The CDR3 has 14 amino acids. Germline CDR1 SEHNR, CDR2 FQNEAQ (reference sequence). Trimming took 5 bases from V and 6 from J, leaving 17 bases between them.

The V and J genes are TRBV6-6 and TRBJ1-4; D remains unclear. From germline, CDR1 is MNHNY and CDR2 SVGAGI (reference sequence). The CDR3 is 13 residues long. Trimming left V 5 bases short and J 5 bases short, with 9 bases between. CDR3 loop: CASSRANNEKLFF. The CDR3 DNA reads TGTGCCAGCAGTCGGGCCAACAATGAAAAACTGTTTTTT.

This clonotype appeared a few times. V usage is TRBV5-1 and J usage is TRBJ2-1; no reliable D call. V shed 3 bases and J shed 5 bases, with 12 bases lying between them. This CDR3 comprises 14 residues. Germline V lookup: CDR1 SGHRS, CDR2 YFSETQ. The CDR3 loop reads CASSSRMANNEQFF. CDR3 nucleotides: TGCGCCAGCAGCTCCAGGATGGCAAACAATGAGCAGTTCTTC. Based on the CDR3 plus reference TRBV5-1 and TRBJ2-1, the full variable domain is KAGVTQTPRYLIKTRGQQVTLSCSPISGHRSVSWYQQTPGQGLQFLFEYFSETQRNKGNFPGRFSGRQFSNSRSEMNVSTLELGDSALYLCASSSRMANNEQFFGPGTRLTVL.

This clonotype has only one observation. The J gene is TRBJ2-3, the V gene TRBV9, with D tentatively TRBD2 (6 bases). Trimming stripped 0 bases from V and 0 bases from J, with 14 bases between. Per germline, CDR1 SGDLS and CDR2 YYNGEE. The CDR3 is 17 amino acids. The CDR3 reads CASSVVTGLASTDTQYF. DNA for the CDR3: TGTGCCAGCAGCGTAGTGACGGGTCTAGCGAGCACAGATACGCAGTATTTT.

This clonotype has only a few counts. V is TRBV6-1 and J is TRBJ1-5; no definite D call. In germline, CDR1 is MNHNS, CDR2 SASEGT. Trimming left V 6 bases short and J 9 bases short, with 15 bases between. This CDR3 is 13 amino acids long. CDR3 nucleotide sequence: TGTGCCAGCAGCCATGACCCGTTCGGGCCCCAGCATTTT. Residues: CASSHDPFGPQHF.

The V and J genes are TRBV5-1 and TRBJ2-5, with D perhaps TRBD2 (5 bases). V was clipped by 5 bases and J by 5 bases, with 13 bases between them. CDR1 and CDR2 from the germline V gene are SGHRS and YFSETQ. The length of the CDR3 is 13 residues. The CDR3 sequence: CASRKGTGETQYF. CDR3 nucleotides: TGCGCCAGCAGAAAGGGCACGGGGGAGACCCAGTACTTC.

The rearrangement links TRBV20-1 to TRBJ1-1, with D unresolved. This CDR3 spans 13 amino acids. Germline-derived CDR1 and CDR2 are DFQATT and SNEGSKA (reference sequence). Trimming pared 3 bases from V and 0 bases from J, leaving 8 bases between. DNA for the CDR3: TGCAGTGCTAGTCATCCTGTGAACACTGAAGCTTTCTTT. It yields the protein CSASHPVNTEAFF.

This clonotype was seen a handful of times. The J gene is TRBJ2-3, the V gene TRBV29-1, with D hard to call. V lost 6 bases and J lost 0, with 10 bases in between. Germline V gene lookup returns CDR1 SQVTM and CDR2 ANQGSEA. This CDR3 is built from 13 residues. The CDR3 DNA follows: TGCAGCGTCCCGACACCTAGCACAGATACGCAGTATTTT. Its translation is CSVPTPSTDTQYF.

The J gene is TRBJ1-2, the V gene TRBV27; tentatively, D is TRBD1 (6 bases). From germline, CDR1 is MNHEY and CDR2 SMNVEV (reference sequence). The CDR3 runs 12 residues. V dropped 6 bases and J dropped 6 bases, with 11 bases sitting between them. CDR3 coding DNA: TGTGCCAGCAGGGCACAGGGCGATGGCTACACCTTC. It yields the protein CASRAQGDGYTF.

This chain links TRBV18 with TRBJ2-3; 10 nucleotides match TRBD1. Germline values: CDR1 KGHSH, CDR2 LQKENI. Trimming removed 4 bases from V and 2 bases from J; junction bases left unmatched: 3. This CDR3 has 15 residues. The DNA for the CDR3 is TGTGCCAGCTCACAGACAGGGGGCTTCACAGATACGCAGTATTTT. Translating gives CASSQTGGFTDTQYF.

The gene calls are TRBV5-1 and TRBJ2-1; 10 bases agree with TRBD2. V gave up 0 bases and J gave up 2 bases; unmatched junction bases: 8. CDR1 and CDR2 (germline): SGHRS, YFSETQ. The CDR3 has 18 amino acids. For the CDR3, the DNA is TGCGCCAGCAGCTTGGTTTGGCCTAGCGGGGGAGCCTACAATGAGCAGTTCTTC. Translating gives CASSLVWPSGGAYNEQFF.

The chain employs TRBV12-3 or TRBV12-4 and TRBJ1-6; D remains ambiguous. The V and J ends lost 3 bases and 9 bases respectively, with 12 bases between them. This CDR3 is 14 amino acids long. This CDR3 is CASSLGGLGSPLHF. CDR3 in DNA: TGTGCCAGCAGTTTGGGAGGGTTAGGTTCACCCCTCCACTTT.

This clonotype was picked up one time. The genes are TRBV6-1 and TRBJ1-1, with 7 bases matching TRBD1. Losses at the gene ends were 6 bases for V and 4 bases for J; bases not matched to a gene: 17. The CDR3 contains 17 residues. Looked up from germline, CDR1 is MNHNS and CDR2 is SASEGT. Written as DNA, the CDR3 is TGTGCCAGCAGACCTCCTACAGGGGCGAGAAAGAGCACTGAAGCTTTCTTT. This gives the protein CASRPPTGARKSTEAFF.

The chain combines TRBV27 with TRBJ1-2; D gene unclear. Trimming shortened V by 0 bases and J by 8 bases, and 7 bases separated the two germline ends. The CDR3 covers 12 residues. Germline CDR1 and CDR2: MNHEY and SMNVEV (reference sequence). This chain's CDR3 is CASSLSGRGYTF. CDR3 sequence (DNA): TGTGCCAGCAGTTTATCAGGGAGGGGCTACACCTTC.

The rearrangement links TRBV28 to TRBJ2-1; possible D gene TRBD1, 6 bases. This CDR3 is built from 14 residues. Germline CDR1 is MDHEN and CDR2 is SYDVKM. The germline V and J ends were trimmed by 6 bases and 3 bases, with 12 bases remaining between them. CDR3 sequence: CASRTPGHYNEQFF. The CDR3 DNA is TGTGCCAGCAGGACTCCGGGACACTACAATGAGCAGTTCTTC.

This clonotype was counted many times. This chain joins TRBV7-8 and TRBJ2-1, with TRBD1 matching 8 bases. V was pared by 1 base and J by 3 bases, with 5 bases of the junction left unmatched. Germline assignment: CDR1 SGHVS and CDR2 FQNEAQ. The CDR3 runs to 16 residues. The CDR3, as DNA: TGTGCCAGCAGCTTAGGGGCAGGGGGCGGCTACAATGAGCAGTTCTTC. It is translated as CASSLGAGGGYNEQFF. The whole variable domain, filled in from reference TRBV7-8 and TRBJ2-1, reads GAGVSQSPRYKVAKRGQDVALRCDPISGHVSLFWYQQALGQGPEFLTYFQNEAQLDKSGLPSDRFFAERPEGSVSTLKIQRTQQEDSAVYLCASSLGAGGGYNEQFFGPGTRLTVL.

This clonotype was seen at least ten times. The chain carries TRBV4-1 and TRBJ2-1; D is unclear. V lost 0 bases and J 4 bases, leaving 13 bases between the germline ends. This CDR3 comprises 16 residues. Germline loops: CDR1 MGHRA, CDR2 YSYEKL. CDR3 region: CASSQDLNSGYNEQFF. CDR3 coding DNA: TGCGCCAGCAGCCAAGATCTCAATTCCGGGTACAATGAGCAGTTCTTC.

In the case of this clonotype: A much larger clonotype is one base distant, so this may be a read error. V is TRBV12-3 or TRBV12-4 and J is TRBJ2-1; 12 positions agree with TRBD2. Germline trimming cut 8 bases from V and 6 bases from J; bases unmatched to any gene: 5. The CDR3 consists of 14 residues. The CDR3 sequence: CASGQLAGGNEQFF. In DNA, the CDR3 is TGTGCCAGCGGCCAACTAGCGGGGGGCAATGAGCAGTTCTTC.

This chain joins TRBV7-9 and TRBJ1-1, with a tentative D call TRBD1 (6 bases). The ends were cut back, 6 bases at V and 3 bases at J, with 8 bases in the middle. Germline CDR1 reads SEHNR; CDR2 reads FQNEAQ (reference sequence). The CDR3 spans 12 residues. CDR3 in amino acids: CASRYRDTEAFF. The CDR3 region has the DNA TGTGCCAGCAGGTACAGGGACACTGAAGCTTTCTTT.